This T cell receptor (beta chain) was recorded in a study of T cells in Graves' hyperthyroidism and ophthalmopathy. Overall study results and limits: A model of 13 V-J features distinguished ophthalmopathy from stable hyperthyroidism.

This clonotype was seen only a few times. Its antigen is unknown. The CDR3 consists of 15 residues. Per the germline V gene, CDR1 is MGHRA and CDR2 is YSYEKL. V was pared by 1 base and J by 5 bases, with 15 bases between. Template material for amplifying TCR beta CDR3 regions consisted of RNA transcripts. When the TCR CDR3 underwent first-round RT-PCR, the HTBI primer set was used. TCRdb called the multiplex PCR reads again in MiXCR, with one record for every CDR3 protein. The sample lists around 380,000 distinct CDR3 sequences; roughly 14% were seen once. V usage is TRBV4-1 and J usage is TRBJ2-7; D is possibly TRBD1 (6 bases). The sequence was obtained from a man aged 25 to 40 with Graves' hyperthyroidism that later progressed to Graves' ophthalmopathy. The sequencing input was blood. CDR3 in DNA: TGCGCCAGCAGCCAAGGCAACAGGGAAAGCGACGAGCAGTACTTC. It translates to CASSQGNRESDEQYF.